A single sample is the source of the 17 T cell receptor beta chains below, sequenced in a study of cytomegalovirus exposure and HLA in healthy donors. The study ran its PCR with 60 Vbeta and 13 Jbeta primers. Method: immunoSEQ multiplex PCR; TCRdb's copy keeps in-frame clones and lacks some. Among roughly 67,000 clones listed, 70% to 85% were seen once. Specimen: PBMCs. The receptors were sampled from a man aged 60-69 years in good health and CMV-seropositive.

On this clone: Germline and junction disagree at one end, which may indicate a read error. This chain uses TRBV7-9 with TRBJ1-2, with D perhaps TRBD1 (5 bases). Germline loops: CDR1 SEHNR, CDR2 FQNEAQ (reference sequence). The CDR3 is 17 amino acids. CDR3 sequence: CSSSLQHRGGRNYGYTF. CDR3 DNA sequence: TGTTCCAGCAGCTTGCAACACCGCGGGGGTCGTAACTATGGCTACACCTTC.

The CDR3 protein is CASSLGLAGRSYNEQFF. The CDR3 DNA is TGTGCCAGCAGTCTCGGACTAGCGGGTCGCTCCTACAATGAGCAGTTCTTC. This chain links TRBV27 with TRBJ2-1, with 11 bases that match TRBD2. Germline V CDR1 and CDR2: MNHEY, SMNVEV (reference sequence). V gave up 5 bases and J gave up 0 bases; unmatched junction bases: 6. The CDR3 is made up of 17 amino acids.

The CDR3 here is CASGGVTDTQYF. DNA for the CDR3: TGTGCCAGCGGGGGGGTCACAGATACGCAGTATTTT. This chain uses TRBV7-9 with TRBJ2-3, with TRBD2 matching 7 bases. CDR1 SEHNR and CDR2 FQNEAQ come from the germline V gene (reference sequence). The J segment lost 2 bases and the V segment lost 8 bases, leaving 1 base of the junction unmatched. The CDR3 is 12 residues long.

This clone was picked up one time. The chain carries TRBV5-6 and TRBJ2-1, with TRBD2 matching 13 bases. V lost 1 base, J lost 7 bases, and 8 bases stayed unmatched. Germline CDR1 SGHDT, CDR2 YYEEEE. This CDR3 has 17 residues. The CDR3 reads CASSLRTSGSIKNEQFF. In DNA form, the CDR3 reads TGTGCCAGCAGCTTGCGGACTAGCGGGAGTATTAAAAATGAGCAGTTCTTC.

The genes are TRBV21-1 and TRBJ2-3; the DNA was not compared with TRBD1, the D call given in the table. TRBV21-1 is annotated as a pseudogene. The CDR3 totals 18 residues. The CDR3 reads CASSNHPLKDRGSDTQYF. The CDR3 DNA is TGTGCCAGCAGCAACCACCCCCTGAAGGACAGGGGATCAGATACGCAGTATTTT.

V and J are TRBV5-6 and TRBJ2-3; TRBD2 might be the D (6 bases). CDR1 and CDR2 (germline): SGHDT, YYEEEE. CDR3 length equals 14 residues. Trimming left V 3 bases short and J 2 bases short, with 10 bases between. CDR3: CASSYGGYTDTQYF. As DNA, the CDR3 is TGTGCCAGCAGCTACGGGGGATACACAGATACGCAGTATTTT.

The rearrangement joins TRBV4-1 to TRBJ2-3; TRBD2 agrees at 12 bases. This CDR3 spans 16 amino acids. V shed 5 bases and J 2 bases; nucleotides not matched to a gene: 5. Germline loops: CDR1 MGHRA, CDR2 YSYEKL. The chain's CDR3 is CASSTGLAGFTDTQYF. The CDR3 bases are TGCGCCAGCAGCACGGGACTAGCGGGTTTCACAGATACGCAGTATTTT.

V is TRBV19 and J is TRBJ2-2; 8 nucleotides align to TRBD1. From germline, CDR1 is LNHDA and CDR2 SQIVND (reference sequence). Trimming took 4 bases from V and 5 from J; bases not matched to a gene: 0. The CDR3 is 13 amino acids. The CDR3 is CASSRTGTGELFF. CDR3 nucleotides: TGTGCCAGTAGTAGGACAGGGACCGGGGAGCTGTTTTTT.

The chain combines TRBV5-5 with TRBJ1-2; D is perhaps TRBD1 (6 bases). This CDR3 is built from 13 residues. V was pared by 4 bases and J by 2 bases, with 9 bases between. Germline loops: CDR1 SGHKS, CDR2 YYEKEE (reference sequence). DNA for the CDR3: TGTGCCAGCAGCGCCACAGGGAACTATGGCTACACCTTC. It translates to CASSATGNYGYTF.

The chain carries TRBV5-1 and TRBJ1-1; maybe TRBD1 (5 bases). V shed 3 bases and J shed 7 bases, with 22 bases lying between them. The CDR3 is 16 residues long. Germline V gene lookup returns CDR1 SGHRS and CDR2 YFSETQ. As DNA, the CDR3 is TGCGCCAGCAGCTACAGCGGGGGGGGATTCCTTATTGAAGCTTTCTTT. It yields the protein CASSYSGGGFLIEAFF.

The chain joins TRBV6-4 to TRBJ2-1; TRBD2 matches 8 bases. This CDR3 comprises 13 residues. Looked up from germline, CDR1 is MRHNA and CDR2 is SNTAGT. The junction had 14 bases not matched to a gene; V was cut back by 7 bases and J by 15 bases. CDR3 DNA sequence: TGTGCCAGCAACGACGGACTAGCCGGGCGTCTGTTCTTC. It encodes CASNDGLAGRLFF.

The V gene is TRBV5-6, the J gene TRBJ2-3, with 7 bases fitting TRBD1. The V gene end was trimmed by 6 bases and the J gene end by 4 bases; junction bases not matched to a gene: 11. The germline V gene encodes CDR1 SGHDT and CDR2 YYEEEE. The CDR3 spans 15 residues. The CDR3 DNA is TGTGCCAGCATGGACAGGATCGAGGGCTCAGATACGCAGTATTTT. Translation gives CASMDRIEGSDTQYF. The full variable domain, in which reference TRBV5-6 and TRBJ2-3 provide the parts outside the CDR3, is DAGVTQSPTHLIKTRGQQVTLRCSPKSGHDTVSWYQQALGQGPQFIFQYYEEEERQRGNFPDRFSGHQFPNYSSELNVNALLLGDSALYLCASMDRIEGSDTQYFGPGTRLTVL.

The CDR3 spells CASSPNLGQGRNTEAFF. CDR3 DNA: TGTGCCAGCTCACCTAACTTAGGACAGGGGCGAAACACTGAAGCTTTCTTT. The chain joins TRBV18 to TRBJ1-1; 9 nucleotides match TRBD1. Germline CDR1 is KGHSH and CDR2 is LQKENI. The CDR3 has 17 residues. Trimming at V came to 3 bases and at J to 2 bases, leaving 10 bases not matched to a gene.

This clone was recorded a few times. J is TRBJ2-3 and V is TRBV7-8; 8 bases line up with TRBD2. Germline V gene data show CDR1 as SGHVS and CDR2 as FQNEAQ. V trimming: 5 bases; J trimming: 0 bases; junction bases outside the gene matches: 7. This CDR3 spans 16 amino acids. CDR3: CASSPGASGSTDTQYF. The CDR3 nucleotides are TGTGCCAGCAGCCCAGGGGCTAGCGGGAGCACAGATACGCAGTATTTT.

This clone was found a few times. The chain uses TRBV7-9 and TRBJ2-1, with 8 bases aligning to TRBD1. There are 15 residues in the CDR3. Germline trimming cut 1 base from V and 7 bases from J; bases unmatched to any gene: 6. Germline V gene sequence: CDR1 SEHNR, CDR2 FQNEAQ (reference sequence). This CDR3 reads CASSLGQGTRNEQFF. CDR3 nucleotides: TGTGCCAGCAGCTTAGGACAGGGGACCAGGAATGAGCAGTTCTTC.

CDR3 bases: TGCGCCAGCAGCTTGGGAGGAGACTACAATGAGCAGTTCTTC. This sequence encodes CASSLGGDYNEQFF. The rearrangement links TRBV5-1 to TRBJ2-1; D ambiguous. Germline CDR1 and CDR2: SGHRS and YFSETQ. V lost 0 bases to trimming and J lost 3 bases, with 7 bases between them. This CDR3 is built from 14 residues. The full variable domain, in which reference TRBV5-1 and TRBJ2-1 provide the parts outside the CDR3, is KAGVTQTPRYLIKTRGQQVTLSCSPISGHRSVSWYQQTPGQGLQFLFEYFSETQRNKGNFPGRFSGRQFSNSRSEMNVSTLELGDSALYLCASSLGGDYNEQFFGPGTRLTVL.

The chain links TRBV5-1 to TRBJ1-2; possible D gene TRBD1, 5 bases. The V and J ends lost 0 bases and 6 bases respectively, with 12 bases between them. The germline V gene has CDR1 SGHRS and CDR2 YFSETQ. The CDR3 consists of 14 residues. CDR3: CASSLAAGQDGYTF. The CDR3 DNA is TGCGCCAGCAGCTTGGCAGCAGGGCAGGATGGCTACACCTTC.